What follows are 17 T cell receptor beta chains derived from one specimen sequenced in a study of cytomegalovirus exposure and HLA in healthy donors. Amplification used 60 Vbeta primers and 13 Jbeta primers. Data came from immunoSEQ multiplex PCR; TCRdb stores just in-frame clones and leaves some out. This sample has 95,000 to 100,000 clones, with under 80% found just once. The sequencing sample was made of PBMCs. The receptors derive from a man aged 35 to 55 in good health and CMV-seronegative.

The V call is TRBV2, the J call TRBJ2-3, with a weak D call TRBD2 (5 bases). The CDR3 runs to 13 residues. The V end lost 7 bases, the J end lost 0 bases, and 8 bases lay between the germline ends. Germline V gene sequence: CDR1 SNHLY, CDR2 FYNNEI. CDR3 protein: CASKAASTDTQYF. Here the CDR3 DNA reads TGTGCCAGCAAAGCGGCTAGCACAGATACGCAGTATTTT.

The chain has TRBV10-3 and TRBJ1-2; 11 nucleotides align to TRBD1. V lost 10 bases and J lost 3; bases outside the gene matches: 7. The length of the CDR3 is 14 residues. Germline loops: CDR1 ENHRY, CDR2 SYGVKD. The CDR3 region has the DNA TGTGCCACCCGGACAGGGGGCGCGGACTATGGCTACACCTTC. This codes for CATRTGGADYGYTF.

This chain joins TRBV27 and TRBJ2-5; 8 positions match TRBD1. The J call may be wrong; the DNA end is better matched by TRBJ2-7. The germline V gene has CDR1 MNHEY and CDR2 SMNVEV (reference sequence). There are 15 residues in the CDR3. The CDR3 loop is CASRTGQGAPYEQYF. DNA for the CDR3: TGTGCCAGCAGAACCGGGCAGGGGGCCCCCTACGAGCAGTACTTC.

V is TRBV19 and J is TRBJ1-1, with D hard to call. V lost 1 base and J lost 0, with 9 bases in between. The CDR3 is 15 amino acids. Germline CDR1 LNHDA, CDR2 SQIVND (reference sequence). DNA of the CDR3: TGTGCCAGTAGTATAGGTAAGCATGTGAACACTGAAGCTTTCTTT. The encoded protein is CASSIGKHVNTEAFF. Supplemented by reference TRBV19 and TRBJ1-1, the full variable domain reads DGGITQSPKYLFRKEGQNVTLSCEQNLNHDAMYWYRQDPGQGLRLIYYSQIVNDFQKGDIAEGYSVSREKKESFPLTVTSAQKNPTAFYLCASSIGKHVNTEAFFGQGTRLTVV.

The CDR3 DNA reads TGTGCCAGCAGCTTAAATACGGGGGTCTCCTATGGCTACACCTTC. Its protein product is CASSLNTGVSYGYTF. The chain employs TRBV7-2 and TRBJ1-2; D is perhaps TRBD1 (5 bases). The germline V gene has CDR1 SGHTA and CDR2 FQGNSA. V gave up 2 bases and J gave up 4 bases, with 14 bases separating them. The CDR3 totals 15 residues. Full variable domain (missing parts from reference TRBV7-2 and TRBJ1-2): GAGVSQSPSNKVTEKGKDVELRCDPISGHTALYWYRQSLGQGLEFLIYFQGNSAPDKSGLPSDRFSAERTGGSVSTLTIQRTQQEDSAVYLCASSLNTGVSYGYTFGSGTRLTVV.

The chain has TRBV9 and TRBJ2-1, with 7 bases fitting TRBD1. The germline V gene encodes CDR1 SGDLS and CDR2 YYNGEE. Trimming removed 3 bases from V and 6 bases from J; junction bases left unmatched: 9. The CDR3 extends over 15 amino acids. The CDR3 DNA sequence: TGTGCCAGCAGCGCCAGACAGGGATCCGTCAATGAGCAGTTCTTC. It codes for CASSARQGSVNEQFF.

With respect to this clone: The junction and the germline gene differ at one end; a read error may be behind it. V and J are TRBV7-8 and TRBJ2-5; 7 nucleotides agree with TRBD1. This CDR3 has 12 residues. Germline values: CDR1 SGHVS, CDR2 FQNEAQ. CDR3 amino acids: CASRDSQETQYF. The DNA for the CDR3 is TGTGCGAGCAGGGACAGCCAAGAGACCCAGTACTTC.

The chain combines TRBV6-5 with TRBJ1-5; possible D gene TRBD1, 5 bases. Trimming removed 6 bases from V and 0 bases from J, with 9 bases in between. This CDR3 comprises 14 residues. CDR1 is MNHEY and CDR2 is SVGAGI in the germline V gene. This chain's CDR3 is CASRGHISNQPQHF. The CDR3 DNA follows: TGTGCCAGCAGAGGACACATTAGCAATCAGCCCCAGCATTTT.

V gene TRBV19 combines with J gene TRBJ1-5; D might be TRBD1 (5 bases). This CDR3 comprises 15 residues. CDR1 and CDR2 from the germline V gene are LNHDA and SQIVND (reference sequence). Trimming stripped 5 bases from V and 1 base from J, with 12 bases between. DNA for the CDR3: TGTGCCAGTAGTCTTTCAGGGTCAAGCAATCAGCCCCAGCATTTT. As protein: CASSLSGSSNQPQHF.

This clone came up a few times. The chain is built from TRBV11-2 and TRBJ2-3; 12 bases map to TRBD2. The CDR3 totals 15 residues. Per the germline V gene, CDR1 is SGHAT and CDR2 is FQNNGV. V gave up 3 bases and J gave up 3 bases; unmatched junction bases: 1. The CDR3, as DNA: TGTGCCAGCAGCTTTACTAGCGGGGGGACAGATACGCAGTATTTT. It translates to CASSFTSGGTDTQYF.

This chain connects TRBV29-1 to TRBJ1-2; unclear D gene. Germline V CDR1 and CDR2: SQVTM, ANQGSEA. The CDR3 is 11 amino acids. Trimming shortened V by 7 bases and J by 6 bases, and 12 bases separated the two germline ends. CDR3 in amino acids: CSGGYGDGYTF. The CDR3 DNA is TGCAGCGGAGGGTACGGAGATGGCTACACCTTC.

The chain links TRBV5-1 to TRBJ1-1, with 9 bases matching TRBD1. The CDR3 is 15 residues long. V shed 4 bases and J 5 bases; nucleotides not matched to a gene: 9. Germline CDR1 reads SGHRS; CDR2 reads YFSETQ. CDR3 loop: CASSPGDREMTEAFF. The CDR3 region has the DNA TGCGCCAGCAGCCCAGGGGACAGGGAAATGACTGAAGCTTTCTTT.

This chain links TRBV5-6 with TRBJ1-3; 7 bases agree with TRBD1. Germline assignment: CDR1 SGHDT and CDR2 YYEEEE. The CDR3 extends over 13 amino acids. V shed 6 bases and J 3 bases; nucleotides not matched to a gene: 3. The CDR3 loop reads CASKGTVGNTIYF. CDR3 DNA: TGTGCCAGCAAGGGGACAGTTGGAAACACCATATATTTT.

CDR3 nucleotide sequence: TGTGCCAGCAGCTCACAGGGGCCTCAAGAGACCCAGTACTTC. The encoded protein is CASSSQGPQETQYF. This chain joins TRBV7-2 and TRBJ2-5, with 7 bases fitting TRBD1. With V trimmed by 4 bases and J by 2 bases, 4 bases remained unmatched. Germline V CDR1 and CDR2: SGHTA, FQGNSA. The CDR3 contains 14 residues.

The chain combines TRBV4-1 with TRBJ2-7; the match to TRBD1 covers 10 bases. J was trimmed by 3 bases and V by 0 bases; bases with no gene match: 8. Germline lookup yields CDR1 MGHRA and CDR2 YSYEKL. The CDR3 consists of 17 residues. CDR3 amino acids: CASSQDLGGQGNYEQYV. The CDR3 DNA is TGCGCCAGCAGCCAAGATCTAGGGGGACAGGGGAACTACGAGCAGTACGTC.

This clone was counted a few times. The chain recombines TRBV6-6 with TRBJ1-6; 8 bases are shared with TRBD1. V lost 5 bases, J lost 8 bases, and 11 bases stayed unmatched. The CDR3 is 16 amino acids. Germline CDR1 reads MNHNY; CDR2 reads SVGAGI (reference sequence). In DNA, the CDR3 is TGTGCCAGCAGTACGAAAGGGACAGGCGTTGATTCACCCCTCCACTTT. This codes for CASSTKGTGVDSPLHF.

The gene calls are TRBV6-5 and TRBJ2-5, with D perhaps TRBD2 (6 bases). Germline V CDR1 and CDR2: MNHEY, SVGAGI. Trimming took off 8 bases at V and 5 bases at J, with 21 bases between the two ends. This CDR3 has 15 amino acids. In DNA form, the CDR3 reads TGTGCCAGCCGGTTAGGAGGGGCCCTCGGGGAGACCCAGTACTTC. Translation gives CASRLGGALGETQYF.